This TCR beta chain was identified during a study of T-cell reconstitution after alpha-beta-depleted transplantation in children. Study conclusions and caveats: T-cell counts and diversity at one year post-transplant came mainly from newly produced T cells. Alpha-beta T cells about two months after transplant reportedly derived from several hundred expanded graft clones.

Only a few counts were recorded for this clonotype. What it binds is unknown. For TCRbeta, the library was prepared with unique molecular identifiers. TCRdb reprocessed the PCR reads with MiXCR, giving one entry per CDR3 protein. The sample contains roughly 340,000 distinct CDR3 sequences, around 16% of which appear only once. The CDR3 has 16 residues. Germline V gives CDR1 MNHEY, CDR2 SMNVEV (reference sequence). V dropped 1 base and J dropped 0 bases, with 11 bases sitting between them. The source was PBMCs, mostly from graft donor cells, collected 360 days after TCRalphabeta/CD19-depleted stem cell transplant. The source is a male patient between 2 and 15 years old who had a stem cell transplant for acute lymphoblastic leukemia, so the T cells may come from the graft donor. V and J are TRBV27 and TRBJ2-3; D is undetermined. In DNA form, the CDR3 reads TGTGCCAGCAGTTTATTGCCTTCTTCTAGCACAGATACGCAGTATTTT. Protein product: CASSLLPSSSTDTQYF.